The T cell receptor (beta chain) under discussion was sequenced for a study of blood T cell repertoires in COVID-19. As for the study in general: The United States, Italy and Spain were the sources of the acute and convalescent COVID-19 samples. The cDNA or gDNA used as material had been derived from T cells, B-cell-depleted T cells, or PBMCs.

Under the authors' procedure: Amplified reference gene primers provided the basis for estimating nucleated cell counts. Assay used: immunoSEQ multiplex PCR; TCRdb lists only in-frame clones, some missing. V and J calls plus clone size are reproduced from that table; the DNA served to infer D and trimming. This table has under 100,000 clones, about nine tenths appearing once. The CDR3 covers 14 residues. In germline, CDR1 is SGHRS, CDR2 YFSETQ. V trimming: 3 bases; J trimming: 1 base; junction bases outside the gene matches: 3. Comments on this clone: Other DNA sequences within the sample encode an identical CDR3.

The clonotype was recovered from an older woman with acute or convalescent COVID-19. Material for sequencing was peripheral blood. The chain employs TRBV5-1 and TRBJ1-1, with 7 bases matching TRBD1. CDR3 in DNA: TGCGCCAGCAGCTCCGGGACAGCGAACACTGAAGCTTTCTTT. Protein: CASSSGTANTEAFF.